This T cell receptor beta chain was sequenced during a study of blood T cells in healthy people across ages. CDR1 and CDR2 (germline): SGHRS, YFSETQ. The CDR3 loop spans 12 amino acids. V was cut by 0 bases and J by 5 bases, with 6 bases left in between. Combining a sample-barcoded 5' primer with a J-beta primer mix, a second PCR ran for roughly 7 to 11 cycles. One entry per CDR3 protein, called by TCRdb with MiXCR from the 5' RACE reads. Of approximately 810,000 distinct CDR3 sequences in the sample, more than 25% were seen once. In this sample, this clonotype turned up a few times. Its antigen is currently unknown. Study-wide results and limits: A roughly linear age-dependent decrease characterized TCR beta diversity per million T cells.

This receptor was taken from a woman older than 75 in good health. The rearrangement joins TRBV5-1 to TRBJ2-7; D call uncertain. The sample consisted of blood. The CDR3 here is CASSLGLDEQYF. CDR3 nucleotides: TGCGCCAGCAGCTTGGGACTGGACGAGCAGTACTTC.